This is a list of T cell receptor beta chains from one sample in a study of blood T cell repertoires in COVID-19. The assay was immunoSEQ multiplex PCR, and TCRdb's table has in-frame clones only and misses some. The sample lists 400,000 or so clones; 90% were seen once. Sequencing input: PBMCs or T cells enriched from blood (not recorded which). These receptors all come from a man between 18 and 29 years old who had recovered from COVID-19. Each CDR3 is given with its conserved first and last residue. A D gene is named only where the DNA matches it firmly. Rows may omit the clone size; those that give it use once, few, many or a size class.

NA	TRBV6-6	NA	TRBJ2-1	CASSYGFEQFF	TGTGCCAGCAGTTATGGCTTTGAGCAGTTCTTC
TRBD1	TRBV6-5	NA	TRBJ1-5	CASKQGGSNQPQHF	TGTGCCAGCAAACAGGGGGGCAGCAATCAGCCCCAGCATTTT
TRBD1	TRBV6-5	NA	TRBJ2-2	CAVQGAINTGELFF	TGTGCCGTACAGGGGGCAATTAACACCGGGGAGCTGTTTTTT
TRBD2	TRBV7-3	NA	TRBJ2-7	CASSFGGSYEQYF	TGTGCCAGCAGCTTTGGCGGGAGCTACGAGCAGTACTTC
TRBD1	TRBV18	once	TRBJ2-1	CASSPAGTGTVVEQFF	TGTGCCAGCTCACCGGCCGGGACCGGGACAGTGGTAGAGCAGTTCTTC
TRBD1	TRBV14	NA	TRBJ1-2	CASSQDEGQTYGYTF	TGTGCCAGCAGCCAAGATGAGGGACAGACATATGGCTACACCTTC
TRBD1	TRBV19	NA	TRBJ2-7	CASSPGTGGSYEQYF	TGTGCCAGTAGTCCCGGGACAGGGGGTTCCTACGAGCAGTACTTC
NA	TRBV14	NA	TRBJ1-3	CASSQVRGAGNTIYF	TGTGCCAGCAGCCAAGTTCGGGGGGCTGGAAACACCATATATTTT
NA	TRBV12-3/TRBV12-4	NA	TRBJ1-1	CATGRANTEAFF	TGTGCCACCGGCAGGGCGAACACTGAAGCTTTCTTT
NA	TRBV21-1	NA	TRBJ2-7	CASSKEESGGEYEQYF	TGTGCCAGCAGCAAAGAAGAGTCAGGGGGCGAGTACGAGCAGTACTTC
NA	TRBV29-1	NA	TRBJ1-1	CSVGYGGITEAFF	TGCAGCGTCGGTTATGGCGGTATTACTGAAGCTTTCTTT
TRBD1	TRBV7-2	NA	TRBJ2-7	CASSLEQGTIYEQYF	TGTGCCAGCAGCTTAGAACAGGGGACGATCTACGAGCAGTACTTC
TRBD2	TRBV10-3	once	TRBJ2-1	CAIMGTTEQFF	TGTGCCATCATGGGGACTACAGAGCAGTTCTTC
NA	TRBV27	few	TRBJ1-2	CASSSPWAYGYTF	TGTGCCAGCAGTTCCCCGTGGGCCTATGGCTACACCTTC
NA	TRBV6-6	NA	TRBJ1-2	CASSYSALNYGYTF	TGTGCCAGCAGTTACTCGGCTTTAAACTATGGCTACACCTTC
NA	TRBV6-5	NA	TRBJ1-1	CASSYSMNTEAFF	TGTGCCAGCAGTTACAGCATGAACACTGAAGCTTTCTTT
NA	TRBV6-5	NA	TRBJ1-1	CASRGRNTEAFF	TGTGCCAGCAGGGGGCGAAACACTGAAGCTTTCTTT
TRBD1	TRBV5-4	NA	TRBJ2-2	CASSLSGQGARTGELFF	TGTGCCAGCAGCTTGTCCGGACAGGGGGCTCGGACCGGGGAGCTGTTTTTT
NA	TRBV27	NA	TRBJ2-7	CASSSGSGLSYEQYF	TGTGCCAGCAGTTCCGGGTCAGGACTCTCCTACGAGCAGTACTTC
NA	TRBV19	few	TRBJ1-2	CASGRYGYTF	TGTGCCAGTGGGAGGTATGGCTACACCTTC
NA	TRBV18	NA	TRBJ2-3	CASSPGGTDTQYF	TGTGCCAGCTCACCGGGCGGCACAGATACGCAGTATTTT
NA	TRBV7-8	NA	TRBJ1-3	CASSLEASPGNTIYF	TGTGCCAGCAGTCTAGAGGCCTCACCTGGAAACACCATATATTTT
TRBD2	TRBV30	NA	TRBJ2-7	CAWSVGGRVYEQYF	TGTGCCTGGAGTGTGGGTGGGAGGGTCTACGAGCAGTACTTC
TRBD1	TRBV27	NA	TRBJ2-2	CASSSRTGTGELFF	TGTGCCAGCAGTTCCAGGACAGGGACCGGGGAGCTGTTTTTT
TRBD1	TRBV2	NA	TRBJ2-3	CASRRGTGADTQYF	TGTGCCAGCAGGAGAGGTACAGGGGCAGATACGCAGTATTTT
NA	TRBV6-5	NA	TRBJ1-2	CASSYSRGGGYGYTF	TGTGCCAGCAGTTACTCGAGGGGAGGTGGCTATGGCTACACCTTC
NA	TRBV13	NA	TRBJ2-5	CASSGAGGPQETQYF	TGTGCCAGCAGCGGTGCGGGTGGCCCCCAAGAGACCCAGTACTTC
NA	TRBV3-1/TRBV3-2	NA	TRBJ2-5	CASSQRDQETQYF	TGTGCCAGCAGCCAACGCGACCAAGAGACCCAGTACTTC
NA	TRBV3-1/TRBV3-2	NA	TRBJ2-5	CASSRLVQSETQYF	TGTGCCAGCAGCCGCTTGGTGCAGTCAGAGACCCAGTACTTC
TRBD1	TRBV28	NA	TRBJ1-2	CASRDTGGIGYGYTF	TGTGCCAGCAGAGATACAGGGGGCATTGGGTATGGCTACACCTTC
TRBD2	TRBV5-1	NA	TRBJ2-2	CASSYHGLAADTGELFF	TGCGCCAGCTCCTACCATGGACTAGCGGCGGACACCGGGGAGCTGTTTTTT
NA	TRBV2	NA	TRBJ1-2	CASSRGASYNGYTF	TGTGCCAGCAGCCGGGGAGCGTCTTACAACGGCTACACCTTC
NA	TRBV4-1	NA	TRBJ2-7	CASSQLHRRSSSYEQYF	TGCGCCAGCAGCCAGTTACATAGGCGATCTAGCTCCTACGAGCAGTACTTC
NA	TRBV3-1/TRBV3-2	NA	TRBJ2-5	CASSQGYRAPQYF	TGTGCCAGCAGCCAAGGATATAGAGCTCCCCAGTACTTC
TRBD1	TRBV2	few	TRBJ2-1	CASMDRQGAGEQFF	TGTGCCAGCATGGATAGACAGGGGGCAGGTGAGCAGTTCTTC
NA	TRBV30	NA	TRBJ2-5	CASRAELQETQYF	TGTGCCTCTCGAGCGGAGCTACAAGAGACCCAGTACTTC
TRBD2	TRBV2	NA	TRBJ2-1	CASSVAGLYNEQFF	TGTGCCAGCAGTGTAGCGGGGCTGTACAATGAGCAGTTCTTC
NA	TRBV19	NA	TRBJ1-2	CASSMPSARGGYTF	TGTGCCAGTAGTATGCCCTCAGCCCGAGGTGGCTACACCTTC
TRBD2	TRBV13	once	TRBJ2-7	CASSLTSTSGTYEQYF	TGTGCCAGCAGCTTAACATCTACTAGCGGGACCTACGAGCAGTACTTC
TRBD2	TRBV28	NA	TRBJ2-2	CASSLIAGGENTGELFF	TGTGCCAGCAGTTTAATAGCGGGAGGGGAGAACACCGGGGAGCTGTTTTTT
TRBD1	TRBV19	NA	TRBJ1-2	CASSGNRGLGGYTF	TGTGCCAGTAGTGGCAACAGGGGGTTGGGAGGCTACACCTTC
NA	TRBV11-1	NA	TRBJ2-1	CASSLGRGYNEQFF	TGTGCCAGCAGCTTAGGGCGGGGCTACAATGAGCAGTTCTTC
NA	TRBV6-2/TRBV6-3	once	TRBJ2-3	CASSSLLDTQYF	TGTGCCAGCAGTTCCCTTCTAGATACGCAGTATTTT
TRBD2	TRBV15	NA	TRBJ2-1	CATSKTGRLDEQFF	TGTGCCACCAGCAAGACCGGGAGGCTCGATGAGCAGTTCTTC
TRBD1	TRBV30	few	TRBJ1-2	CAWTTGGRGYTF	TGTGCCTGGACTACAGGGGGTAGGGGCTACACCTTC
TRBD2	TRBV10-2	NA	TRBJ2-5	CASSEFVLAGEETQYF	TGCGCCAGCAGTGAGTTTGTCCTAGCGGGAGAAGAGACCCAGTACTTC